What follows is one T cell receptor (beta chain) and its context. Antigen unknown. The source of the sample is a study of T cells after yellow fever vaccination. Whole-study context: Fractions of low cell number were prepared using SMART-Seq v4 Ultra Low Input. Study-level points and caveats: The booster response re-showed most primary clones: approximately 95% CD4, 88% CD8. Faster peaking, at day 5 versus 15, marked a secondary response that was weaker.

The 5'RACE template-switching step produced TCR cDNA and added a universal primer site and UMIs. TCRdb analysed the 5' RACE reads with MiXCR anew, one entry per CDR3 protein. The sample shows around 360,000 distinct CDR3 sequences, under 14% of them seen only once. Germline V gene lookup returns CDR1 SNHLY and CDR2 FYNNEI. The CDR3 is made up of 16 amino acids. The junction had 8 bases not matched to a gene; V was cut back by 4 bases and J by 4 bases. Sequencing was performed on PBMCs, taken on the day of the first yellow fever vaccination. The chain combines TRBV2 with TRBJ2-3; 10 nucleotides match TRBD2. This clonotype originated in a man aged 18 to 29 who received the YFV17D yellow fever vaccine. The DNA for the CDR3 is TGTGCCAGCAGTGGGAGCGGGGGGGCCCTGGCAGATACGCAGTATTTT. Its protein is CASSGSGGALADTQYF.